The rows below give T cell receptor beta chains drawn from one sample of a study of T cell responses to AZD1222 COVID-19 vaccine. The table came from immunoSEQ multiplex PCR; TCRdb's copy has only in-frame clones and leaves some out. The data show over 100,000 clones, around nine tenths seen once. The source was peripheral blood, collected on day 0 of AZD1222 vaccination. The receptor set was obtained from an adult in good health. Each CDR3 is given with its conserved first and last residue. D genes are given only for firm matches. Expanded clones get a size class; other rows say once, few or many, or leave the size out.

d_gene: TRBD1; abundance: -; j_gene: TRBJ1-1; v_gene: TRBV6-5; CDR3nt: TGTGCCAGCAGACGCAGGGGGCAGAACACTGAAGCTTTCTTT; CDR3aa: CASRRRGQNTEAFF
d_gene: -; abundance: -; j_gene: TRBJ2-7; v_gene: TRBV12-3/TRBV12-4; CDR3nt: TGTGCCAGCAGTTTTAACCGGGGCGAGCAGTACTTC; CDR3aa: CASSFNRGEQYF
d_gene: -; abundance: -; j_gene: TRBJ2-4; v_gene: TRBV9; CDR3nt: TGTGCCAGCAGCGCCGCGTTAGGGGGGTTTCCATCCAAAAACATTCAGTACTTC; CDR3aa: CASSAALGGFPSKNIQYF
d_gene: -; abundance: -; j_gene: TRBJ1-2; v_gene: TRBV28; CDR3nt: TGTGCCAGCAGTTTAGGCGCAGGGGACTATGGCTACACCTTC; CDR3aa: CASSLGAGDYGYTF
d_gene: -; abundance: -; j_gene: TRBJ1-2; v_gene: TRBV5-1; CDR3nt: TGCGCCAGCAGCTTCCCAGGGGTCCGTTCGAATGGCTACACCTTC; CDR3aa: CASSFPGVRSNGYTF
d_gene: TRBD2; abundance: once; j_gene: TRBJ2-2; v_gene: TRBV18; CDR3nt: TGTGCCAGCTCCTCATTACTAGCGTCCGAAGGCGGGGAGCTGTTTTTT; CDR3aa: CASSSLLASEGGELFF
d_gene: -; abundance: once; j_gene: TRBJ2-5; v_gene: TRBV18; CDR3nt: TGTGCCAGCTCACCCGAGCAAGGGGAGACCCAGTACTTC; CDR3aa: CASSPEQGETQYF
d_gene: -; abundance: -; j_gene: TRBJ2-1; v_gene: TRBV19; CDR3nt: TGTGCCAGTAGTATTCGAGACAATGAGCAGTTCTTC; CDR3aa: CASSIRDNEQFF
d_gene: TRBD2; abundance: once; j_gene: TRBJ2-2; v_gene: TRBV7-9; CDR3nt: TGTGCCAGCAGCTCCTTCAGAGGACTAGCGGAAAACACCGGGGAGCTGTTTTTT; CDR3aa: CASSSFRGLAENTGELFF
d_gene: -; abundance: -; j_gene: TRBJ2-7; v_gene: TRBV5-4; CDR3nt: TGTGCCAGCAGCAACTCCTACGAGCAGTACTTC; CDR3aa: CASSNSYEQYF
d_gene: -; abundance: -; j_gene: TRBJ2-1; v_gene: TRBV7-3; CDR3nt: TGTGCCAGCAGTCCGGGACGACACAATGAGCAGTTCTTC; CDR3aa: CASSPGRHNEQFF
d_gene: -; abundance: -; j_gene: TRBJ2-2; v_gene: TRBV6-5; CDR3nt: TGTGCCAGCAGTTACGACGCCTGGACCACCGGAGAGCTGTTTTTT; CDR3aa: CASSYDAWTTGELFF
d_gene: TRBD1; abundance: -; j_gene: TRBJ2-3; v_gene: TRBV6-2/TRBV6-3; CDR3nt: TGTGCCAGCAGCAGCGGGACAGGGATTATCGCAGATACGCAGTATTTT; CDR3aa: CASSSGTGIIADTQYF
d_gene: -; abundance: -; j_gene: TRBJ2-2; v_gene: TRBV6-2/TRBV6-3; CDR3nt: TGTGCCAGCAGTAGACTAAAACTGGAGACCGGGGAGCTGTTTTTT; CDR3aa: CASSRLKLETGELFF
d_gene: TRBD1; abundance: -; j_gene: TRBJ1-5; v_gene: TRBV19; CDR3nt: TGTGCCAGTAGAGACAGGGGCAACAATCAGCCCCAGCATTTT; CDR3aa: CASRDRGNNQPQHF
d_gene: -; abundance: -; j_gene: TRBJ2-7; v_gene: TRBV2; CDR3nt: TGTGCCAGCAGTGAAAGGGGGTATGGATCCTACGAGCAGTACTTC; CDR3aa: CASSERGYGSYEQYF
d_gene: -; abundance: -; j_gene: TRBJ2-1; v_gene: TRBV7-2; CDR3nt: TGTGCCAGCAGCTCCCCGTCGGGTGGTGAGCAGTTCTTC; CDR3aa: CASSSPSGGEQFF
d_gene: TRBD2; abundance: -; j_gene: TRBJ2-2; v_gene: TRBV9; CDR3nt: TGTGCCAGCAGCGTAGGACTAGCGGGAGAGATTACCGGGGAGCTGTTTTTT; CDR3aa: CASSVGLAGEITGELFF
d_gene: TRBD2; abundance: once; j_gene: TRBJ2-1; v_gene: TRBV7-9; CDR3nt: TGTGCCAGCAGCTTAGCCGGGAGCGGGGTGTACAATGAGCAGTTCTTC; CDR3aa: CASSLAGSGVYNEQFF
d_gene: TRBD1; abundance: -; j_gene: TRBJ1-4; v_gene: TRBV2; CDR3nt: TGTGCCAGTTTGGGACAGGGTCGAACTAATGAAAAACTGTTTTTT; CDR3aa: CASLGQGRTNEKLFF
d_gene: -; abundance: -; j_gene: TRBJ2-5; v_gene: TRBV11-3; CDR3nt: TGTGCCAGCAAAGGGTCCGGGGAGACCCAGTACTTC; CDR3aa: CASKGSGETQYF
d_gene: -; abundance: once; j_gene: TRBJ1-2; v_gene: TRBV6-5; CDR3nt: TGTGCCAGCAGTTACGGGGCAGTAAATTATGGCTACACCTTC; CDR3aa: CASSYGAVNYGYTF